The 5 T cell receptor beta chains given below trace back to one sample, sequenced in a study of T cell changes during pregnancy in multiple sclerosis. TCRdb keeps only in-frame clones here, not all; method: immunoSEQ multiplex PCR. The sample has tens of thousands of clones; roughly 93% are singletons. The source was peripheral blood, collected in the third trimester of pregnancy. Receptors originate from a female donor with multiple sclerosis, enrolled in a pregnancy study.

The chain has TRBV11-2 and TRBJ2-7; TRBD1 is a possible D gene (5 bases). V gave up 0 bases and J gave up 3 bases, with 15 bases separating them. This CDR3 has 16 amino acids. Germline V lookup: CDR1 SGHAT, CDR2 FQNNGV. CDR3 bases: TGTGCCAGCAGCTTAGATCCACTCCAGGGATACTACGAGCAGTACTTC. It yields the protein CASSLDPLQGYYEQYF. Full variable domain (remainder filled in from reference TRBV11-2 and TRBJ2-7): EAGVAQSPRYKIIEKRQSVAFWCNPISGHATLYWYQQILGQGPKLLIQFQNNGVVDDSQLPKDRFSAERLKGVDSTLKIQPAKLEDSAVYLCASSLDPLQGYYEQYFGPGTRLTVT.

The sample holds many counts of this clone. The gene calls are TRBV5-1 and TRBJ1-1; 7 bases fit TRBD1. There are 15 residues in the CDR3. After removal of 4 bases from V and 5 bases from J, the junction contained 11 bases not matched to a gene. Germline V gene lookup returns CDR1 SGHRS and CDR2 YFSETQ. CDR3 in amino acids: CASSPSGQRRTEAFF. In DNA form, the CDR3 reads TGCGCCAGCAGCCCCTCGGGACAGCGTAGAACTGAAGCTTTCTTT.

The CDR3 bases are TGCGCCAGCCTTAGCGAACCGAACACTGAAGCTTTCTTT. As protein: CASLSEPNTEAFF. The J gene is TRBJ1-1, the V gene TRBV4-1; no firm D call. The germline V gene has CDR1 MGHRA and CDR2 YSYEKL. This CDR3 has 13 residues. V lost 8 bases to trimming and J lost 1 base, with 11 bases between them.

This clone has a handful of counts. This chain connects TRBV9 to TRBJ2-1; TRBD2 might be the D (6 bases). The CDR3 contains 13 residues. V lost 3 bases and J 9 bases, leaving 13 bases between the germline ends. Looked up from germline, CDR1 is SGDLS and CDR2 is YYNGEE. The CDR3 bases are TGTGCCAGCAGCGGGGACTTCGGTAGTGAGCAGTTCTTC. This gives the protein CASSGDFGSEQFF.

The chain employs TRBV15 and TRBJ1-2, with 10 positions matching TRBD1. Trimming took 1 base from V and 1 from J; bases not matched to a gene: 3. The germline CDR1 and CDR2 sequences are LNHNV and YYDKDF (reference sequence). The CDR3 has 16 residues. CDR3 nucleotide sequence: TGTGCCACCAGCAGAGCCGGACAGGGGGATAACTATGGCTACACCTTC. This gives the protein CATSRAGQGDNYGYTF.